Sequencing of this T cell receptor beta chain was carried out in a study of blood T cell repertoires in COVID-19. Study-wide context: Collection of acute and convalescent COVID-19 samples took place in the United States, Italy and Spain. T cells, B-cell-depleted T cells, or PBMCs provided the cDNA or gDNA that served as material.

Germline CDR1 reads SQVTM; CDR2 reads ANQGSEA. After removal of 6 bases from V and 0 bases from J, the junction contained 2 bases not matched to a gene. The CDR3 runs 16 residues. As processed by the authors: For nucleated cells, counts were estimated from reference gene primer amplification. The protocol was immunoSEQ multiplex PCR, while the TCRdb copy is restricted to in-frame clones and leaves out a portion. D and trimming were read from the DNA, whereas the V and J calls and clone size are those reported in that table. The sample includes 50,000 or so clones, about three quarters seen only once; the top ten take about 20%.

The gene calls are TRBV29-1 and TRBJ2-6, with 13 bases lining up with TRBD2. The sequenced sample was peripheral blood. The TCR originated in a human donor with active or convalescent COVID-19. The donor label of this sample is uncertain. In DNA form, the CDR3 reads TGCAGCGTGAGGACTAGCGGGAGCTCTGGGGCCAACGTCCTGACTTTC. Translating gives CSVRTSGSSGANVLTF.